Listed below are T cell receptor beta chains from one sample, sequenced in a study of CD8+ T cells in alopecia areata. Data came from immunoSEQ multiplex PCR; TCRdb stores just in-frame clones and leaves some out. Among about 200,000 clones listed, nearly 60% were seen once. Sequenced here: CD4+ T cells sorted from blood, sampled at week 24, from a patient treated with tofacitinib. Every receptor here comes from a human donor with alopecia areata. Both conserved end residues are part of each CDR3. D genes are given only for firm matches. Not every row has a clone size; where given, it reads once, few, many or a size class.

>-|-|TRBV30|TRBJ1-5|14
TGTGCCTGGAGGCTGCAGGGGTCCAATCAGCCCCAGCATTTT
CAWRLQGSNQPQHF
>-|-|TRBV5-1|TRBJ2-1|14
TGCGCCAGCAGTTCAGGGAACTCCTACAATGAGCAGTTCTTC
CASSSGNSYNEQFF
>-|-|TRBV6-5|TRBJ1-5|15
TGTGCCAGCAGTCCCCCGGGGGGGGCCAATCAGCCCCAGCATTTT
CASSPPGGANQPQHF
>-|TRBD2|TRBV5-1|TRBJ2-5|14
TGCGCCAGCAGCCCGGGACTAGTCCAAGAGACCCAGTACTTC
CASSPGLVQETQYF
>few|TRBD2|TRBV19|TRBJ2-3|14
TGTGCCAGTAGTATGGCGGGAGCCCCAGATACGCAGTATTTT
CASSMAGAPDTQYF
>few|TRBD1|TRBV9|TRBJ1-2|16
TGTGCCAGCAGCGTAGGAACGACAGGGCCCTTCTATGGCTACACCTTC
CASSVGTTGPFYGYTF
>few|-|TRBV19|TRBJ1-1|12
TGTGCCAGTAGTTCGGGGAGGGATGAAGCTTTCTTT
CASSSGRDEAFF
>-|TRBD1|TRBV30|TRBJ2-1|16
TGTGCCTGGAGCGAAATACAGGGGGCTTCCTACAATGAGCAGTTCTTC
CAWSEIQGASYNEQFF
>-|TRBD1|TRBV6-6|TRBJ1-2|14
TGTGCCAGCAACCTCAGGGGGTGGAACTATGGCTACACCTTC
CASNLRGWNYGYTF
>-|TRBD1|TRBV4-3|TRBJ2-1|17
TGCGCCAGCAGCCAGGTCACCGGGACAGGGAACTACAATGAGCAGTTCTTC
CASSQVTGTGNYNEQFF
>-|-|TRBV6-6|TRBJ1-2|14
TGTGCCAGCAGTTACTCCCCAGGGGCCTATGGCTACACCTTC
CASSYSPGAYGYTF
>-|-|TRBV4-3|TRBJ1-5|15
TGCGCCAGCAGCCCAAACGTGGGCTGGGGTGAGCCCCAGCATTTT
CASSPNVGWGEPQHF
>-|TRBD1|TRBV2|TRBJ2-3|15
TGTGCCAGCAGGGGGACAGGGGCTTCCACAGATACGCAGTATTTT
CASRGTGASTDTQYF
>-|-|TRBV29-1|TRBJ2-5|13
TGCAGCGTTGCGGTGGGGCGCGGGGAGACCCAGTACTTC
CSVAVGRGETQYF
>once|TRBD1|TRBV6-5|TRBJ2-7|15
TGTGCCAGCAGCAGCCAGGGGGTTACAACCTACGAGCAGTACTTC
CASSSQGVTTYEQYF
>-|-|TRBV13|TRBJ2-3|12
TGTGCCAGCGGAAGGGGGAGGGATACGCAGTATTTT
CASGRGRDTQYF
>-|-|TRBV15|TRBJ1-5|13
TGTGCCACCAGCGAGGGGAGCAATCAGCCCCAGCATTTT
CATSEGSNQPQHF
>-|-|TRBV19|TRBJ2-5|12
TGTGCCAGTAGCATCCGCGGGGAGACCCAGTACTTC
CASSIRGETQYF
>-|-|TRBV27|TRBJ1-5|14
TGTGCCAGCAGTTTGTTCACGGGTAATCAGCCCCAGCATTTT
CASSLFTGNQPQHF
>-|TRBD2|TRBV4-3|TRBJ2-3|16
TGCGCCAGCAGCCCGATAGCGGGGGGGCGGGCAGATACGCAGTATTTT
CASSPIAGGRADTQYF
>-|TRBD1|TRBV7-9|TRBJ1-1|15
TGTGCCAGCAGCCTCCGGACAGGGCGGTTCGCTGAAGCTTTCTTT
CASSLRTGRFAEAFF
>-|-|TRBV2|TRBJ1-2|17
TGTGCCAGCAGTGAAGCGCGTCTGGGGGGCTCTAACTATGGCTACACCTTC
CASSEARLGGSNYGYTF
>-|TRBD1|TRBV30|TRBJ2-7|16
TGTGCCTGGAGTGTTCCCGACGGGACAGGCTTATACGAGCAGTACTTC
CAWSVPDGTGLYEQYF
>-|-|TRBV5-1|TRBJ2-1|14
TGCGCCAGCAGCCCCAACACAGGGCGGGATGAGCAGTTCTTC
CASSPNTGRDEQFF
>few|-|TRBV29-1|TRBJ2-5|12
TGCAGCGTCCACTATCAACAGGGTACCCAGTACTTC
CSVHYQQGTQYF
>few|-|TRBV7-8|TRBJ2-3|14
TGTGCCAGCAGCTTAGACACAGTAGAAGATACGCAGTATTTT
CASSLDTVEDTQYF
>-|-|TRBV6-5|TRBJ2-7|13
TGTGCCAGCAGCCAGGGGCCCGACTACGAGCAGTACTTC
CASSQGPDYEQYF
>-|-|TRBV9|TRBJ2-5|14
TGTGCCAGCAGCCCCTCGGGGACAAGGGAGACCCAGTACTTC
CASSPSGTRETQYF
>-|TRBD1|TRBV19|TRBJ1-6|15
TGTGCCAGTCGGCCGTCGGGCAGGGGGAATTCACCCCTCCACTTT
CASRPSGRGNSPLHF
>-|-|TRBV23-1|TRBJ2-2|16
TGCGCCAGCAGTCATGCGGTCTCGGAGGACGCCGGGGAGCTGTTTTTT
CASSHAVSEDAGELFF